One T cell receptor (beta chain) is described in this entry. There are 18 residues in the CDR3. The trim removed 4 bases at V and 6 bases at J, leaving 10 bases unmatched. Germline V gene lookup returns CDR1 SGHTA and CDR2 FQGNSA. This record belongs to a study of cytomegalovirus exposure and HLA in healthy donors. Sequencing used immunoSEQ multiplex PCR; TCRdb keeps in-frame clones, though not all of them. The data contain under 110,000 clones, roughly 90% of them seen just once; the ten biggest clones take up 1.5% to 2%. Sequenced: PBMCs. The chain employs TRBV7-2 and TRBJ2-2, with TRBD2 matching over 14 bases. The TCR was taken from a woman under 30 in good health and CMV-seropositive. The chain's CDR3 is CASSSRRLAGGRSGELFF. CDR3 nucleotide sequence: TGTGCCAGCAGCTCTCGTCGACTAGCGGGGGGGCGCTCCGGGGAGCTGTTTTTT.